This T cell receptor beta chain was found in a study of blood T cell repertoires in COVID-19. As for the study in general: Samples taken during acute and convalescent COVID-19 were collected in the United States, Italy and Spain. T cells, B-cell-depleted T cells, or PBMCs provided the cDNA or gDNA that served as material.

Authors' analysis steps: Reference gene primer amplification in the assay estimated nucleated cell counts. Sequencing was performed with immunoSEQ multiplex PCR; in TCRdb, only in-frame clones are kept and a portion is missing. V, J and clone size are taken as reported in that table, and D and trimming were inferred from the DNA itself. The data show hundreds of thousands of clones, with roughly 90% seen just once and 3% to 4% held by the top ten. This clone has more than one count but fewer than ten. The germline gives CDR1 SGHNT, CDR2 YENEEA. V gave up 2 bases and J gave up 9 bases, with 5 bases separating them. This CDR3 contains 11 residues.

The chain has TRBV11-3 and TRBJ2-1; D unresolved. The sequence was obtained from a woman in her forties or fifties with active or convalescent COVID-19. Sequenced: peripheral blood. CDR3 protein: CASSLRGEQFF. CDR3 DNA sequence: TGTGCCAGCAGCTTACGAGGTGAGCAGTTCTTC.